These 29 T cell receptor beta chains were all obtained from the same sample, sequenced in a study of CD8+CD57+ T cells in acquired aplastic anemia. The use of genomic DNA as template underpinned the TCR beta VDJ and CDR3 profiling. TCRdb processed the reads anew with MiXCR; each CDR3 protein has one entry. This sample carries 130,000 or so distinct CDR3 sequences, about 40% of them seen once, and the ten largest clones take 6.5% to 10%. The specimen sequenced was sorted CD4+, CD8+, or CD8+CD57+ T cells (not recorded which) from PBMCs. The source is a human donor in good health, serving as a control.

The sample holds many counts of this clonotype. The rearrangement links TRBV7-8 to TRBJ2-1; no firm D call. This CDR3 is built from 16 residues. Trimming took 1 base from V and 0 from J, leaving 10 bases between them. Germline CDR1 is SGHVS and CDR2 is FQNEAQ. CDR3 in amino acids: CASSLGVASSYNEQFF. In nucleotides, the CDR3 is TGTGCCAGCAGCTTAGGCGTAGCCAGCTCCTACAATGAGCAGTTCTTC.

This chain joins TRBV5-1 and TRBJ2-7; D remains ambiguous. V was shortened by 4 bases and J by 0 bases, with 2 bases between the two germline ends. Germline values: CDR1 SGHRS, CDR2 YFSETQ. CDR3 length equals 11 residues. The chain's CDR3 is CASSDSYEQYF. The CDR3 DNA sequence: TGCGCCAGCAGCGACTCCTACGAGCAGTACTTC.

The chain joins TRBV6-1 to TRBJ1-1; possibly TRBD1 for D (5 bases). This CDR3 is built from 12 residues. V was cut by 6 bases and J by 7 bases, with 12 bases left in between. Looked up from germline, CDR1 is MNHNS and CDR2 is SASEGT. CDR3 in amino acids: CASRETEVEAFF. CDR3 nucleotides: TGTGCCAGCAGGGAGACAGAGGTTGAAGCTTTCTTT.

In this sample, this clonotype turned up many times. The V gene is TRBV20-1, the J gene TRBJ1-1; maybe TRBD1 (6 bases). This CDR3 spans 14 amino acids. V was pared by 1 base and J by 5 bases, with 14 bases between. The germline gives CDR1 DFQATT, CDR2 SNEGSKA (reference sequence). DNA for the CDR3: TGCAGTGCTAGAGCACAGGGAGGGAAGACTGAAGCTTTCTTT. Translating gives CSARAQGGKTEAFF.

This clonotype was recorded many times. The J gene is TRBJ1-1, the V gene TRBV19; D gene unclear. Germline V gene lookup returns CDR1 LNHDA and CDR2 SQIVND (reference sequence). The V and J ends lost 5 bases and 1 base respectively, with 11 bases between them. The CDR3 covers 14 residues. CDR3 loop: CASSVTTQNTEAFF. The CDR3 DNA reads TGTGCCAGTAGTGTTACGACACAGAACACTGAAGCTTTCTTT.

In this sample, this clonotype turned up many times. V usage is TRBV19 and J usage is TRBJ2-5, with 8 nucleotides matching TRBD1. The CDR3 sequence is 14 residues long. Unmatched junction bases numbered 6, after V lost 3 bases and J lost 6 bases. Germline V CDR1 and CDR2: LNHDA, SQIVND (reference sequence). The CDR3 DNA follows: TGTGCCAGTAGTATCGACAGGGGTAGGAAGACCCAGTACTTC. This gives the protein CASSIDRGRKTQYF.

This clonotype was detected ten times or more. The rearrangement uses TRBV2 and TRBJ2-7; no clear D gene. The CDR3 runs 12 residues. Germline-derived CDR1 and CDR2 are SNHLY and FYNNEI. Trimming cost V 4 bases and J 3 bases, with 7 bases left between them. The CDR3 DNA reads TGTGCCAGCAGTGGGTCGTTCTACGAGCAGTACTTC. Residues: CASSGSFYEQYF. The entire variable domain, with the rest obtained from reference TRBV2 and TRBJ2-7, is as follows: EPEVTQTPSHQVTQMGQEVILRCVPISNHLYFYWYRQILGQKVEFLVSFYNNEISEKSEIFDDQFSVERPDGSNFTLKIRSTKLEDSAMYFCASSGSFYEQYFGPGTRLTVT.

V is TRBV6-4 and J is TRBJ2-1, with 7 bases aligning to TRBD2. The CDR3 spans 15 residues. Germline V gene sequence: CDR1 MRHNA, CDR2 SNTAGT. After removal of 1 base from V and 5 bases from J, the junction contained 5 bases not matched to a gene. CDR3 protein: CASSDFSGGHNEQFF. DNA for the CDR3: TGTGCCAGCAGTGACTTTTCGGGGGGACACAATGAGCAGTTCTTC.

Many counts were recorded for this clonotype. The J gene is TRBJ2-5, the V gene TRBV6-1; D may be TRBD2 (5 bases). Germline V gene lookup returns CDR1 MNHNS and CDR2 SASEGT. The CDR3 runs to 13 residues. The V and J ends lost 6 bases and 4 bases respectively, with 12 bases between them. CDR3 nucleotides: TGTGCCAGCAGGAGGGTGATGGTAGAGACCCAGTACTTC. Its translation is CASRRVMVETQYF.

There are many counts of this clonotype. V and J are TRBV20-1 and TRBJ2-1, with 11 bases aligning to TRBD2. V lost 6 bases to trimming and J lost 7 bases; unmatched junction nucleotides: 5. The CDR3 is made up of 13 amino acids. From germline, CDR1 is DFQATT and CDR2 SNEGSKA (reference sequence). In DNA form, the CDR3 reads TGCAGTGCAGGCCTAGCGGGAGGAAATGAGCAGTTCTTC. Translation gives CSAGLAGGNEQFF.

The chain has TRBV19 and TRBJ1-5, with 9 nucleotides matching TRBD1. J gave up 0 bases and V 9 bases, and 3 bases lay outside the gene matches. The CDR3 is 14 residues long. The germline gives CDR1 LNHDA, CDR2 SQIVND (reference sequence). CDR3 region: CASQTGGSNQPQHF. The CDR3 DNA sequence: TGTGCCAGCCAGACAGGGGGTAGCAATCAGCCCCAGCATTTT.

This clonotype was seen repeatedly, ten times or more. V and J are TRBV12-3 or TRBV12-4 and TRBJ1-5; 8 nucleotides line up with TRBD1. J lost 3 bases, V lost 5 bases, and 6 bases had no gene match. The CDR3 totals 15 residues. CDR3 sequence (DNA): TGTGCCAGCAGTAGGGGACAGGCCACCAATCAGCCCCAGCATTTT. This gives the protein CASSRGQATNQPQHF.

The table lists this clonotype with a few counts. The rearrangement joins TRBV9 to TRBJ1-1; a possible D gene is TRBD1 (5 bases). CDR3 length: 14 amino acids. Trimming took off 4 bases at V and 5 bases at J, with 15 bases between the two ends. Germline CDR1 reads SGDLS; CDR2 reads YYNGEE. The CDR3 coding sequence is TGTGCCAGCAGCCCCCGGGACCGACTAACTGAAGCTTTCTTT. Amino acids: CASSPRDRLTEAFF.

The chain recombines TRBV7-3 with TRBJ1-1; possible D gene TRBD1, 6 bases. This CDR3 comprises 14 residues. The V gene's germline CDR1 is SGHTA and CDR2 FQGTGA. V shed 5 bases and J shed 5 bases, with 15 bases lying between them. The CDR3 nucleotides read TGTGCCAGCAGCCAACAGGGTGGTGGGACTGAAGCTTTCTTT. Protein sequence: CASSQQGGGTEAFF.

This clonotype was counted many times. The CDR3 DNA is TGCGCCAGCAGCTTGGAACGGAACACTGAAGCTTTCTTT. This translates into CASSLERNTEAFF. The chain has TRBV5-1 and TRBJ1-1; D is uncertain. Germline CDR1 reads SGHRS; CDR2 reads YFSETQ. This CDR3 comprises 13 residues. V lost 0 bases, J lost 1 base, and 4 bases lay in between. Full variable domain (outside the CDR3, taken from reference TRBV5-1 and TRBJ1-1): KAGVTQTPRYLIKTRGQQVTLSCSPISGHRSVSWYQQTPGQGLQFLFEYFSETQRNKGNFPGRFSGRQFSNSRSEMNVSTLELGDSALYLCASSLERNTEAFFGQGTRLTVV.

In its sample, this clonotype was seen many times. V is TRBV9 and J is TRBJ1-3; 7 bases are a match to TRBD1. Germline trimming cut 3 bases from V and 0 bases from J; bases unmatched to any gene: 9. The CDR3 spans 17 residues. Germline CDR1 and CDR2: SGDLS and YYNGEE. In DNA form, the CDR3 reads TGTGCCAGCAGCGCGGGGACAGCCAGCAACTCTGGAAACACCATATATTTT. Its translation: CASSAGTASNSGNTIYF.

This clonotype was detected many times. The chain has TRBV7-2 and TRBJ1-2, with D uncertain. From germline, CDR1 is SGHTA and CDR2 FQGNSA. V was clipped by 1 base and J by 8 bases, with 17 bases between them. The CDR3 runs to 15 residues. The chain's CDR3 is CASSLEASSVRGYTF. Written as DNA, the CDR3 is TGTGCCAGCAGCTTAGAGGCGTCGTCGGTGCGGGGCTACACCTTC.

This clonotype was recorded at least ten times. The chain is built from TRBV10-2 and TRBJ2-1; D perhaps matches TRBD1 (5 bases). The V and J ends lost 2 bases and 6 bases respectively, with 17 bases between them. CDR1 and CDR2 (germline): WSHSY, SAAADI. The CDR3 extends over 16 amino acids. This CDR3 is CASSESHAQGLNEQFF. DNA of the CDR3: TGCGCCAGCAGTGAGAGCCACGCCCAGGGTCTCAATGAGCAGTTCTTC.

This clonotype was detected many times. This chain links TRBV19 with TRBJ1-2; the match to TRBD1 covers 7 bases. Germline trimming cut 5 bases from V and 4 bases from J; bases unmatched to any gene: 7. Germline V CDR1 and CDR2: LNHDA, SQIVND (reference sequence). The CDR3 runs to 14 residues. CDR3 sequence reads: CASSPGGQTYGYTF. CDR3 in DNA: TGTGCCAGTAGTCCCGGGGGACAGACCTATGGCTACACCTTC. Full variable domain (missing parts from reference TRBV19 and TRBJ1-2): DGGITQSPKYLFRKEGQNVTLSCEQNLNHDAMYWYRQDPGQGLRLIYYSQIVNDFQKGDIAEGYSVSREKKESFPLTVTSAQKNPTAFYLCASSPGGQTYGYTFGSGTRLTVV.

Many counts were recorded for this clonotype. The chain carries TRBV15 and TRBJ1-6; 9 bases map to TRBD1. This CDR3 contains 16 residues. CDR1 LNHNV and CDR2 YYDKDF come from the germline V gene (reference sequence). Trimming at V came to 5 bases and at J to 9 bases, leaving 11 bases not matched to a gene. The CDR3 loop reads CATSSTGGLGGSPLHF. The CDR3 nucleotides are TGTGCCACCAGCTCTACAGGGGGCCTTGGGGGTTCACCCCTCCACTTT.

This clonotype has only a few counts. The chain employs TRBV15 and TRBJ2-7, with 7 bases that match TRBD2. This CDR3 spans 14 amino acids. Germline lookup yields CDR1 LNHNV and CDR2 YYDKDF (reference sequence). Trimming removed 4 bases from V and 4 bases from J; junction bases left unmatched: 7. The CDR3 loop reads CATSIRLAGYEQYF. Here the CDR3 DNA reads TGTGCCACCAGCATACGACTAGCAGGTTACGAGCAGTACTTC.

This clonotype was detected ten times or more. The V gene is TRBV19, the J gene TRBJ1-5; 9 nucleotides line up with TRBD1. The CDR3 is made up of 19 amino acids. The V gene's germline CDR1 is LNHDA and CDR2 SQIVND (reference sequence). V gave up 2 bases and J gave up 0 bases; unmatched junction bases: 11. The DNA for the CDR3 is TGTGCCAGTAGTATAAGGGGGTGGACAGGGGACTTTAGCAATCAGCCCCAGCATTTT. Its translation is CASSIRGWTGDFSNQPQHF.

For this clonotype: This may be a read error: a much more frequent sequence differs by one nucleotide. This chain links TRBV4-1 with TRBJ1-5, with D possibly being TRBD1 (5 bases). Germline V gene lookup returns CDR1 MGHRA and CDR2 YSYEKL. V lost 2 bases and J lost 9, with 11 bases in between. This CDR3 is built from 13 residues. The CDR3 DNA reads TGCGCCAGCAGCCAATCCAGGGTTCGGCCCCAGCATTTT. Translating it yields CASSQSRVRPQHF.

This clonotype was recorded a few times. This rearrangement joins TRBV10-2 to TRBJ2-7; 12 bases map to TRBD2. In germline, CDR1 is WSHSY, CDR2 SAAADI. The V gene end was trimmed by 5 bases and the J gene end by 5 bases; junction bases not matched to a gene: 7. The CDR3 is made up of 15 amino acids. The CDR3 is CASSPLAGGVNEQYF. CDR3 in DNA: TGCGCCAGCAGTCCTCTAGCGGGGGGGGTAAACGAGCAGTACTTC.

This rearrangement joins TRBV2 to TRBJ2-7, with D possibly matching TRBD2 (6 bases). There are 14 residues in the CDR3. Germline values: CDR1 SNHLY, CDR2 FYNNEI. Trimming removed 4 bases at V and 0 bases at J, with 10 bases between. In DNA form, the CDR3 reads TGTGCCAGCAGTGCCAGCGGGCCCTCCTACGAGCAGTACTTC. Amino acid sequence: CASSASGPSYEQYF.

This clonotype was seen only a few times. The chain uses TRBV10-3 and TRBJ1-3; D gene uncertain. Trimming took off 7 bases at V and 8 bases at J, with 9 bases between the two ends. CDR1 is ENHRY, CDR2 SYGVKD, per germline. This CDR3 contains 11 residues. CDR3 DNA sequence: TGTGCCATCACTATAGAGGACACCATATATTTT. Protein sequence: CAITIEDTIYF.

This clonotype was counted ten times or more. The V call is TRBV19, the J call TRBJ2-7, with 14 bases lining up with TRBD2. V was clipped by 5 bases and J by 4 bases; unmatched bases: 10. Germline V lookup: CDR1 LNHDA, CDR2 SQIVND (reference sequence). This CDR3 has 17 residues. The CDR3 DNA follows: TGTGCCAGTAGTCCTGGGACTAGCGGGAGCTATACGTACGAGCAGTACTTC. Protein product: CASSPGTSGSYTYEQYF.

Ten or more counts support this clonotype. The V call is TRBV11-3, the J call TRBJ2-1; 11 positions agree with TRBD2. Losses at the gene ends were 4 bases for V and 9 bases for J; bases not matched to a gene: 2. The CDR3 extends over 13 amino acids. Germline loops: CDR1 SGHNT, CDR2 YENEEA. CDR3 nucleotides: TGTGCCAGCAGCTCCGGACTAGCGGGTGAGCAGTTCTTC. Translation gives CASSSGLAGEQFF. The full variable domain, completed using reference TRBV11-3 and TRBJ2-1, is EAGVVQSPRYKIIEKKQPVAFWCNPISGHNTLYWYLQNLGQGPELLIRYENEEAVDDSQLPKDRFSAERLKGVDSTLKIQPAELGDSAVYLCASSSGLAGEQFFGPGTRLTVL.

The sample holds many counts of this clonotype. The chain has TRBV24-1 and TRBJ1-2; D might be TRBD1 (5 bases). The CDR3 covers 12 residues. Germline lookup yields CDR1 KGHDR and CDR2 SFDVKD. Deletions cut 2 bases from V and 5 bases from J, with 5 bases between. Here the CDR3 DNA reads TGTGCCACCAGTGATTGGACATATGGCTACACCTTC. The encoded protein is CATSDWTYGYTF.